This TCR beta chain emerged from a study of T-cell memory formation after mild COVID-19. 5'RACE with constant-segment primers yielded barcoded, UMI-tagged TCR alpha and TCR beta cDNA libraries. TCRdb processed the 5' RACE reads anew with MiXCR; each CDR3 protein has one entry. In the table there are about 180,000 distinct CDR3 sequences, roughly 17% of which are singletons. V dropped 4 bases and J dropped 2 bases, with 10 bases sitting between them. Germline V gives CDR1 SGHRS, CDR2 YFSETQ. The CDR3 is made up of 13 amino acids. The chain carries TRBV5-1 and TRBJ2-7, with unresolved D. The specimen was PBMCs or a T cell subset sorted from them (not recorded which). The clonotype originates from an adult woman who had mild COVID-19 (a few samples of this study predate the infection). Cell type and time point are not known. The CDR3 loop reads CASSIGSTYEQYF. The CDR3 DNA reads TGCGCCAGCAGCATTGGCAGTACCTACGAGCAGTACTTC.